In this sample, the clone carrying this TCR beta chain turned up once. The data belong to a study of blood T cell repertoires in COVID-19. In the study's own analysis: The authors estimated nucleated cell counts from reference gene primer amplification. Method: immunoSEQ multiplex PCR; TCRdb's copy keeps in-frame clones and lacks some. That table gives V, J and clone size, and the DNA gave D and trimming. The repertoire includes 450,000 or so clones, roughly 90% of them detected once, and approximately 0.92% sits in the top ten. What was sequenced was peripheral blood. The clonotype comes from a man in his late teens or twenties with COVID-19, enrolled during active disease.

CDR3 sequence: CAIRRDRAADTQYF. CDR3 in DNA: TGTGCCATCAGGAGGGACAGGGCGGCAGATACGCAGTATTTT. The chain carries TRBV10-3 and TRBJ2-3; 9 bases fit TRBD1. V lost 6 bases and J lost 4; bases outside the gene matches: 5. CDR1 is ENHRY and CDR2 is SYGVKD in the germline V gene. The CDR3 has 14 residues.